These T cell receptor beta chains were read from a single sample in a study of T cell changes during pregnancy in multiple sclerosis. The assay was immunoSEQ multiplex PCR, and TCRdb's table has in-frame clones only and misses some. The repertoire consists of about 87,000 clones, with roughly 93% occurring once and the leading ten covering around 1.4%. This material consisted of peripheral blood, taken in the third trimester of pregnancy. These receptors were taken from a female donor in good health, enrolled as a control in a pregnancy study. Each CDR3 is given with its conserved first and last residue. A D gene is named only where the DNA matches it firmly. Only part of the rows carry a size: once, few, many, or a class if the clone is expanded.

clone size | J gene | V gene | D gene | CDR3 length | CDR3 DNA | CDR3 protein
- | TRBJ1-5 | TRBV2 | TRBD1 | 14 | TGTGCCAGCAGCGGACAGGGACGCAATCAGCCCCAGCATTTT | CASSGQGRNQPQHF
once | TRBJ2-7 | TRBV2 | TRBD2 | 14 | TGTGCCAGCAGTGAACTAGCGGGAGGGCTCGAGCAGTACTTC | CASSELAGGLEQYF
- | TRBJ2-7 | TRBV7-9 | - | 14 | TGTGCCAGCACCGTCTCTGGGCGCGCCTACGAGCAGTACTTC | CASTVSGRAYEQYF
- | TRBJ1-3 | TRBV28 | TRBD1 | 16 | TGTGCCAGCAGTACTCCGGGACAGGGGGCTGGAAACACCATATATTTT | CASSTPGQGAGNTIYF
- | TRBJ2-5 | TRBV28 | - | 15 | TGTGCCAGCAGTTTACGTACTTGGTCCGAAGAGACCCAGTACTTC | CASSLRTWSEETQYF
- | TRBJ2-3 | TRBV18 | TRBD2 | 15 | TGTGCCAGCTCACCCCGCGGAGCGGGAGCGGATACGCAGTATTTT | CASSPRGAGADTQYF
- | TRBJ1-2 | TRBV4-1 | TRBD1 | 13 | TGCGCCAGCAGCCACCCGACAGGGATGGGCTACACCTTC | CASSHPTGMGYTF
- | TRBJ2-5 | TRBV18 | TRBD2 | 18 | TGTGCCAGCTCTGCTTTTAGCGGGGGAGTGGTCGACCAAGAGACCCAGTACTTC | CASSAFSGGVVDQETQYF
once | TRBJ2-7 | TRBV7-9 | - | 15 | TGTGCCAGCAGCTTAGTCGCGGCAGGGTCCTACGAGCAGTACTTC | CASSLVAAGSYEQYF
- | TRBJ2-3 | TRBV6-1 | - | 15 | TGTGCCAGCAATCCGCCCGGGAGTCCCCAAGTCGCGCAGTATTTT | CASNPPGSPQVAQYF
- | TRBJ1-1 | TRBV28 | - | 11 | TGTGCCAGCAGGGACGGGGATGAAGCTTTCTTT | CASRDGDEAFF
- | TRBJ2-7 | TRBV29-1 | - | 13 | TGCAGCGTTGAGGCCAGGGGCTCCTACGAGCAGTACTTC | CSVEARGSYEQYF
- | TRBJ2-2 | TRBV11-3 | TRBD1 | 15 | TGTGCCAGCAGCTTCTCCGGACAGGGAACCGGGGAGCTGTTTTTT | CASSFSGQGTGELFF
- | TRBJ2-1 | TRBV7-9 | TRBD2 | 14 | TGTGCCAGCAGCGCGACTAGCGGAGGCGGGGAGCAGTTCTTC | CASSATSGGGEQFF
- | TRBJ2-1 | TRBV5-1 | TRBD2 | 18 | TGCGCCAGCAGCTTGGACCGGACTAGCGGGAGGAAATACAATGAGCAGTTCTTC | CASSLDRTSGRKYNEQFF
- | TRBJ1-2 | TRBV28 | - | 15 | TGTGCCAGCAGTTTGGGGGGGAGGACTAACTATGGCTACACCTTC | CASSLGGRTNYGYTF
- | TRBJ1-2 | TRBV28 | - | 12 | TGTGCCAGCAGTTTCGACACCTATGGCTACACCTTC | CASSFDTYGYTF
- | TRBJ2-1 | TRBV6-6 | TRBD1 | 16 | TGTGCCAGCAGCCCACCCTCGGACAGGAAGACCAACGAGCAGTTCTTC | CASSPPSDRKTNEQFF